The 10 T cell receptor beta chains in this list originate from one sample, sequenced in a study of Graves' ophthalmopathy and Graves' hyperthyroidism (dated by TCRdb to 2017 to 2018). Sequencing relied on an Illumina HiSeq 2000. For repertoire sequencing, TCR beta CDR3 regions were amplified from RNA transcripts. A first-round RT-PCR used HTBI primers with the Qiagen OneStep RT-PCR kit, followed by a second-round multiplex PCR, size selection and purification. The raw public data were reprocessed by TCRdb itself: fastp quality trimming at Q25, MiXCR clonotype calling, in-frame beta chains only. CDR3 protein duplicates are merged, each entry listing the most common genes and DNA. Within this sample are a few hundred thousand distinct CDR3 sequences, with 35% to 45% of them counted one time only. The top ten clonotypes cover around 4% of the sample. The sample was peripheral blood or thyroid tissue (not recorded which). The receptors here all came from an adult man with Graves' hyperthyroidism.

This clonotype has just a few counts. The J gene is TRBJ1-4, the V gene TRBV5-1, with a tentative D call TRBD1 (5 bases). In germline, CDR1 is SGHRS, CDR2 YFSETQ. The ends were cut back, 5 bases at V and 0 bases at J, with 11 bases in the middle. There are 15 residues in the CDR3. The chain's CDR3 is CASSPGFATNEKLFF. The CDR3 DNA sequence: TGCGCCAGCAGTCCAGGGTTTGCAACTAATGAAAAACTGTTTTTT.

The chain recombines TRBV28 with TRBJ1-2; D not certain. The ends were cut back, 10 bases at V and 7 bases at J, with 19 bases in the middle. This CDR3 comprises 13 residues. Germline loops: CDR1 MDHEN, CDR2 SYDVKM. CDR3 sequence: CAIEPGSRGGYTF. The CDR3 DNA reads as TGTGCCATCGAACCCGGAAGTCGGGGTGGCTACACCTTC.

The rearrangement links TRBV6-1 to TRBJ1-2; a weak D match, TRBD1 (6 bases). The CDR3 contains 13 residues. CDR1 is MNHNS, CDR2 SASEGT, per germline. The V and J ends lost 2 bases and 7 bases respectively, with 11 bases between them. Written as DNA, the CDR3 is TGTGCCAGCAGTGAAAACCAGGGGTCTGGCTACACCTTC. Translated: CASSENQGSGYTF.

The chain couples TRBV7-3 to TRBJ2-5; D perhaps matches TRBD1 (7 bases). The CDR3 consists of 15 residues. Trimming stripped 2 bases from V and 5 bases from J, with 15 bases between. Germline lookup yields CDR1 SGHTA and CDR2 FQGTGA. CDR3 region: CASSLQGGLMETQYF. As DNA, the CDR3 is TGTGCCAGCAGCTTACAGGGGGGTTTGATGGAGACCCAGTACTTC. The entire variable domain, with the rest obtained from reference TRBV7-3 and TRBJ2-5, is as follows: GAGVSQTPSNKVTEKGKYVELRCDPISGHTALYWYRQSLGQGPEFLIYFQGTGAADDSGLPNDRFFAVRPEGSVSTLKIQRTERGDSAVYLCASSLQGGLMETQYFGPGTRLLVL.

This clonotype is a singleton in its sample. The genes are TRBV7-9 and TRBJ1-4; D unclear. CDR1 and CDR2 (germline): SEHNR, FQNEAQ (reference sequence). V was clipped by 4 bases and J by 5 bases, with 11 bases between them. The CDR3 spans 14 residues. CDR3 residues: CASSSAQENEKLFF. CDR3 sequence (DNA): TGTGCCAGCAGCTCGGCGCAGGAGAATGAAAAACTGTTTTTT. The full variable domain, its missing parts supplied by reference TRBV7-9 and TRBJ1-4, is DTGVSQNPRHKITKRGQNVTFRCDPISEHNRLYWYRQTLGQGPEFLTYFQNEAQLEKSRLLSDRFSAERPKGSFSTLEIQRTEQGDSAMYLCASSSAQENEKLFFGSGTQLSVL.

This clonotype was picked up a small number of times. This chain joins TRBV20-1 and TRBJ2-7; 8 positions agree with TRBD2. CDR1 is DFQATT, CDR2 SNEGSKA, per germline (reference sequence). The CDR3 totals 13 residues. V dropped 5 bases and J dropped 2; count of bases not matched to a gene: 5. CDR3 nucleotides: TGCAGTGCTCCTACTAGCGGAACCTACGAGCAGTACTTC. Protein product: CSAPTSGTYEQYF.

This clonotype has ten or more counts. CDR3 residues: CASSPTSPRTDTQYF. CDR3 bases: TGTGCCAGCAGCCCGACCTCACCCCGCACAGATACGCAGTATTTT. The genes are TRBV11-3 and TRBJ2-3, with D hard to call. The CDR3 totals 15 residues. The ends were cut back, 5 bases at V and 1 base at J, with 13 bases in the middle. Germline V gene sequence: CDR1 SGHNT, CDR2 YENEEA.

This clonotype was detected ten times or more. The CDR3, as DNA: TGTGCCAGCAGCCCGGGACTAGCGGAGCAGTACTTC. It codes for CASSPGLAEQYF. The rearrangement uses TRBV4-2 and TRBJ2-7; 10 positions agree with TRBD2. V shed 4 bases and J 7 bases; nucleotides not matched to a gene: 1. The CDR3 loop spans 12 amino acids. The V gene's germline CDR1 is LGHNA and CDR2 YNFKEQ.

This clonotype has only a few counts. This rearrangement joins TRBV5-1 to TRBJ1-1; TRBD1 agrees at 9 bases. The CDR3 consists of 15 residues. V trimming: 3 bases; J trimming: 5 bases; junction bases outside the gene matches: 8. From germline, CDR1 is SGHRS and CDR2 YFSETQ. CDR3 sequence: CASSSIQGARTEAFF. The CDR3 nucleotides are TGCGCCAGCAGCTCGATACAGGGGGCGCGGACTGAAGCTTTCTTT. The whole variable domain, filled in from reference TRBV5-1 and TRBJ1-1, reads KAGVTQTPRYLIKTRGQQVTLSCSPISGHRSVSWYQQTPGQGLQFLFEYFSETQRNKGNFPGRFSGRQFSNSRSEMNVSTLELGDSALYLCASSSIQGARTEAFFGQGTRLTVV.

This clonotype occurred many times. This chain connects TRBV24-1 to TRBJ1-4, with TRBD1 identical over 8 bases. The CDR3 contains 15 residues. With V trimmed by 3 bases and J by 8 bases, 7 bases remained unmatched. In germline, CDR1 is KGHDR, CDR2 SFDVKD. CDR3 protein: CATSDRQGSEEKLFF. DNA for the CDR3: TGTGCCACCAGTGATCGACAGGGGAGTGAAGAAAAACTGTTTTTT.